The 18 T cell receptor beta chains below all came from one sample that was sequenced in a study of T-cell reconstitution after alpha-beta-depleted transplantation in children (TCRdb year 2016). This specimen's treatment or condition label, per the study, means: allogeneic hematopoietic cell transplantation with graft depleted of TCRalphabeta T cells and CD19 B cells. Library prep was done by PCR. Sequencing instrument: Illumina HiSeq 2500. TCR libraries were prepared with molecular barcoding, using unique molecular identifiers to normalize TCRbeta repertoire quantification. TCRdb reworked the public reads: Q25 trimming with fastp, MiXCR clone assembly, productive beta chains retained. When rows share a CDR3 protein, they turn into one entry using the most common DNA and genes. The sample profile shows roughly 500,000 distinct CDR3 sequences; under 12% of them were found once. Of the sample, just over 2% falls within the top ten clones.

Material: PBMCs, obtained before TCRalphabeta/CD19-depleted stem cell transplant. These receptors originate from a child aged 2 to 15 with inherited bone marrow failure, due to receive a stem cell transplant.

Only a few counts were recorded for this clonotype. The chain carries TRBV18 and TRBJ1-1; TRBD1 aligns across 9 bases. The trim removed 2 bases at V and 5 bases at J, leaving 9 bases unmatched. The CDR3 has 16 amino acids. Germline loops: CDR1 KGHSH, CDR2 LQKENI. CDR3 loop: CASSPTMTGGWTEAFF. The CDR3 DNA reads TGTGCCAGCTCACCAACGATGACAGGGGGATGGACTGAAGCTTTCTTT.

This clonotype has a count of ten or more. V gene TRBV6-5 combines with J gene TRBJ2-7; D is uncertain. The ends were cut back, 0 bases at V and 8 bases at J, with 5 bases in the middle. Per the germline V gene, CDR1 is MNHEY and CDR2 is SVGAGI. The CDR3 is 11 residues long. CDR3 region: CASSYSAQQYF. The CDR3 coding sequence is TGTGCCAGCAGTTACTCGGCGCAGCAGTACTTC.

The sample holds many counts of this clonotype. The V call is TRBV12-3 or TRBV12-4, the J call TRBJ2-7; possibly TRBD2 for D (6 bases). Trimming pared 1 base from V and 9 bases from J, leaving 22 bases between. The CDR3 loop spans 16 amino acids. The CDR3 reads CASSLVPSAESSTQYF. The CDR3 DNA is TGTGCCAGCAGTTTAGTCCCTAGCGCAGAATCCTCGACGCAGTACTTC.

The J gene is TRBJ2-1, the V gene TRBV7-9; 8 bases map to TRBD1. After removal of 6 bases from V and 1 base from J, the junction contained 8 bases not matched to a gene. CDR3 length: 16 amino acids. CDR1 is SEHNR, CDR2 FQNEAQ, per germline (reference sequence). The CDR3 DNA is TGTGCCAGCAGGACCGACAGGGGCACATCCTACAATGAGCAGTTCTTC. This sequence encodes CASRTDRGTSYNEQFF.

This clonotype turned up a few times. The CDR3 DNA reads as TGTGCCAGCAGTGTCTGGGGAGCGAGCTATGAGCAGTTCTTC. Residues: CASSVWGASYEQFF. The chain combines TRBV12-3 or TRBV12-4 with TRBJ2-1; possible D gene TRBD2, 5 bases. With 5 bases removed from V and 8 bases from J, the gap between germline ends came to 16 bases. This CDR3 is 14 amino acids long.

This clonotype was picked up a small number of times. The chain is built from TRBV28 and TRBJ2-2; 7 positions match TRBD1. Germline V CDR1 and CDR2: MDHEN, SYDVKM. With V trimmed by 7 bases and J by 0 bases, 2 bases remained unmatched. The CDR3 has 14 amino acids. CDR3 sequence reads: CASTDRANTGELFF. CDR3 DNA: TGTGCCAGCACTGACAGGGCGAACACCGGGGAGCTGTTTTTT.

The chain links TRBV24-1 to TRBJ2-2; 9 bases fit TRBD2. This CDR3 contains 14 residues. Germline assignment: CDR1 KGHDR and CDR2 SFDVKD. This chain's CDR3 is CASGLAGVTGELFF. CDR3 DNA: TGTGCATCGGGATTAGCGGGGGTCACCGGGGAGCTGTTTTTT.

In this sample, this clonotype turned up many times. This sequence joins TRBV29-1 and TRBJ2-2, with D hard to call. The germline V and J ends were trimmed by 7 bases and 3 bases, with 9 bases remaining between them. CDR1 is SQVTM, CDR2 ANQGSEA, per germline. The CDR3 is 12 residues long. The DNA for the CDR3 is TGCAGCGGCCAAAGGTACACCGGGGAGCTGTTTTTT. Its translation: CSGQRYTGELFF.

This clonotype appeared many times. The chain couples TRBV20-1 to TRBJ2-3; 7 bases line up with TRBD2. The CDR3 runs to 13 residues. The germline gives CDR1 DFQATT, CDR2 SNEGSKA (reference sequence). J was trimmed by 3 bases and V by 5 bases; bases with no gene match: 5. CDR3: CSAPPGGTDTQYF. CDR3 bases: TGCAGTGCTCCCCCCGGGGGGACAGATACGCAGTATTTT.

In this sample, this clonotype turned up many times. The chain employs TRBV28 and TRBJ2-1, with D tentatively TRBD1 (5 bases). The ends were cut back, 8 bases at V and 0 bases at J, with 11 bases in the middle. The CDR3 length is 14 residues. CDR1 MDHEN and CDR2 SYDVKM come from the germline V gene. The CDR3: CASGAVRSYNEQFF. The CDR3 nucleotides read TGTGCCAGCGGGGCGGTCCGCTCCTACAATGAGCAGTTCTTC.

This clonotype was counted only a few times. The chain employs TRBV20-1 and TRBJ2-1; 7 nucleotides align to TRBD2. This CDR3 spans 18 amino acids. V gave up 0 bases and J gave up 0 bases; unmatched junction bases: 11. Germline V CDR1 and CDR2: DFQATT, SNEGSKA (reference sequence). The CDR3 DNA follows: TGCAGTGCTAGAGATCACTGGGAGGGCGGGAGCTCCTACAATGAGCAGTTCTTC. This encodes CSARDHWEGGSSYNEQFF.

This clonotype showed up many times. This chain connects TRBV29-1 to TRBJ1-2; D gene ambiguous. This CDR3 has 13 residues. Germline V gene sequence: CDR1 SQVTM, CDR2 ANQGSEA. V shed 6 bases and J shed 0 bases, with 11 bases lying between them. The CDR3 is CSVVDSSNYGYTF. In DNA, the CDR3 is TGCAGCGTAGTGGACTCATCTAACTATGGCTACACCTTC.

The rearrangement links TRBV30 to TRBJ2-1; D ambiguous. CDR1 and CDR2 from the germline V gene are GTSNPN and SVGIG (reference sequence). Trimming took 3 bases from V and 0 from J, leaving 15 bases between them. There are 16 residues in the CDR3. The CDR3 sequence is CAWSPSPLSSYNEQFF. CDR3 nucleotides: TGTGCCTGGAGCCCGTCCCCTTTAAGCTCCTACAATGAGCAGTTCTTC.

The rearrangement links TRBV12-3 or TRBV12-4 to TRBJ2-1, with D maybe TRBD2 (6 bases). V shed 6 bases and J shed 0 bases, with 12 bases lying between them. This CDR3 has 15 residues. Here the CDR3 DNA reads TGTGCCAGCAGGTCGGTGGAGGGCTCCTACAATGAGCAGTTCTTC. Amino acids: CASRSVEGSYNEQFF.

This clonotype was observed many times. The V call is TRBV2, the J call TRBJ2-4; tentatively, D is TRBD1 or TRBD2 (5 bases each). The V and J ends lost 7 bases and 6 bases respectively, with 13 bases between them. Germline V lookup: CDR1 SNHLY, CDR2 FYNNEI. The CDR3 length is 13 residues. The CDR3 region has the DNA TGTGCCAGCACCGATAATGGGGGAAACATTCAGTACTTC. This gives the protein CASTDNGGNIQYF.

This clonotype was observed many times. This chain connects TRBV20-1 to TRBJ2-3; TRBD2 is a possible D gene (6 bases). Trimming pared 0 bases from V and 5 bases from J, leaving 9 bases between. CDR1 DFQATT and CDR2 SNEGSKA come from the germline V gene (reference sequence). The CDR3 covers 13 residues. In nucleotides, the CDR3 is TGCAGTGCTAGAGATGCGCGGGAAGATACGCAGTATTTT. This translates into CSARDAREDTQYF.

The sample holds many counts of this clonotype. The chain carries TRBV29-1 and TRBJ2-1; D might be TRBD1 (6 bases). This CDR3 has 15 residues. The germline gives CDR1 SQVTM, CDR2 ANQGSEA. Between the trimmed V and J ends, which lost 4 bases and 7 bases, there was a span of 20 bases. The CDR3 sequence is CSVGGHPTLGNEQFF. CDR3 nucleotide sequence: TGCAGCGTTGGGGGACACCCCACCCTTGGGAATGAGCAGTTCTTC.

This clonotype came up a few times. CDR3 bases: TGTGCCTGGAGCGGGAGGGCGAGAGAGCAGTTCTTC. Its protein product is CAWSGRAREQFF. This chain joins TRBV30 and TRBJ2-1, with 8 nucleotides matching TRBD2. Germline CDR1 reads GTSNPN; CDR2 reads SVGIG (reference sequence). The CDR3 sequence is 12 residues long. Germline trimming cut 3 bases from V and 10 bases from J; bases unmatched to any gene: 5. Combining the CDR3 with reference TRBV30 and TRBJ2-1 gives the whole variable domain SQTIHQWPATLVQPVGSPLSLECTVEGTSNPNLYWYRQAAGRGLQLLFYSVGIGQISSEVPQNLSASRPQDRQFILSSKKLLLSDSGFYLCAWSGRAREQFFGPGTRLTVL.